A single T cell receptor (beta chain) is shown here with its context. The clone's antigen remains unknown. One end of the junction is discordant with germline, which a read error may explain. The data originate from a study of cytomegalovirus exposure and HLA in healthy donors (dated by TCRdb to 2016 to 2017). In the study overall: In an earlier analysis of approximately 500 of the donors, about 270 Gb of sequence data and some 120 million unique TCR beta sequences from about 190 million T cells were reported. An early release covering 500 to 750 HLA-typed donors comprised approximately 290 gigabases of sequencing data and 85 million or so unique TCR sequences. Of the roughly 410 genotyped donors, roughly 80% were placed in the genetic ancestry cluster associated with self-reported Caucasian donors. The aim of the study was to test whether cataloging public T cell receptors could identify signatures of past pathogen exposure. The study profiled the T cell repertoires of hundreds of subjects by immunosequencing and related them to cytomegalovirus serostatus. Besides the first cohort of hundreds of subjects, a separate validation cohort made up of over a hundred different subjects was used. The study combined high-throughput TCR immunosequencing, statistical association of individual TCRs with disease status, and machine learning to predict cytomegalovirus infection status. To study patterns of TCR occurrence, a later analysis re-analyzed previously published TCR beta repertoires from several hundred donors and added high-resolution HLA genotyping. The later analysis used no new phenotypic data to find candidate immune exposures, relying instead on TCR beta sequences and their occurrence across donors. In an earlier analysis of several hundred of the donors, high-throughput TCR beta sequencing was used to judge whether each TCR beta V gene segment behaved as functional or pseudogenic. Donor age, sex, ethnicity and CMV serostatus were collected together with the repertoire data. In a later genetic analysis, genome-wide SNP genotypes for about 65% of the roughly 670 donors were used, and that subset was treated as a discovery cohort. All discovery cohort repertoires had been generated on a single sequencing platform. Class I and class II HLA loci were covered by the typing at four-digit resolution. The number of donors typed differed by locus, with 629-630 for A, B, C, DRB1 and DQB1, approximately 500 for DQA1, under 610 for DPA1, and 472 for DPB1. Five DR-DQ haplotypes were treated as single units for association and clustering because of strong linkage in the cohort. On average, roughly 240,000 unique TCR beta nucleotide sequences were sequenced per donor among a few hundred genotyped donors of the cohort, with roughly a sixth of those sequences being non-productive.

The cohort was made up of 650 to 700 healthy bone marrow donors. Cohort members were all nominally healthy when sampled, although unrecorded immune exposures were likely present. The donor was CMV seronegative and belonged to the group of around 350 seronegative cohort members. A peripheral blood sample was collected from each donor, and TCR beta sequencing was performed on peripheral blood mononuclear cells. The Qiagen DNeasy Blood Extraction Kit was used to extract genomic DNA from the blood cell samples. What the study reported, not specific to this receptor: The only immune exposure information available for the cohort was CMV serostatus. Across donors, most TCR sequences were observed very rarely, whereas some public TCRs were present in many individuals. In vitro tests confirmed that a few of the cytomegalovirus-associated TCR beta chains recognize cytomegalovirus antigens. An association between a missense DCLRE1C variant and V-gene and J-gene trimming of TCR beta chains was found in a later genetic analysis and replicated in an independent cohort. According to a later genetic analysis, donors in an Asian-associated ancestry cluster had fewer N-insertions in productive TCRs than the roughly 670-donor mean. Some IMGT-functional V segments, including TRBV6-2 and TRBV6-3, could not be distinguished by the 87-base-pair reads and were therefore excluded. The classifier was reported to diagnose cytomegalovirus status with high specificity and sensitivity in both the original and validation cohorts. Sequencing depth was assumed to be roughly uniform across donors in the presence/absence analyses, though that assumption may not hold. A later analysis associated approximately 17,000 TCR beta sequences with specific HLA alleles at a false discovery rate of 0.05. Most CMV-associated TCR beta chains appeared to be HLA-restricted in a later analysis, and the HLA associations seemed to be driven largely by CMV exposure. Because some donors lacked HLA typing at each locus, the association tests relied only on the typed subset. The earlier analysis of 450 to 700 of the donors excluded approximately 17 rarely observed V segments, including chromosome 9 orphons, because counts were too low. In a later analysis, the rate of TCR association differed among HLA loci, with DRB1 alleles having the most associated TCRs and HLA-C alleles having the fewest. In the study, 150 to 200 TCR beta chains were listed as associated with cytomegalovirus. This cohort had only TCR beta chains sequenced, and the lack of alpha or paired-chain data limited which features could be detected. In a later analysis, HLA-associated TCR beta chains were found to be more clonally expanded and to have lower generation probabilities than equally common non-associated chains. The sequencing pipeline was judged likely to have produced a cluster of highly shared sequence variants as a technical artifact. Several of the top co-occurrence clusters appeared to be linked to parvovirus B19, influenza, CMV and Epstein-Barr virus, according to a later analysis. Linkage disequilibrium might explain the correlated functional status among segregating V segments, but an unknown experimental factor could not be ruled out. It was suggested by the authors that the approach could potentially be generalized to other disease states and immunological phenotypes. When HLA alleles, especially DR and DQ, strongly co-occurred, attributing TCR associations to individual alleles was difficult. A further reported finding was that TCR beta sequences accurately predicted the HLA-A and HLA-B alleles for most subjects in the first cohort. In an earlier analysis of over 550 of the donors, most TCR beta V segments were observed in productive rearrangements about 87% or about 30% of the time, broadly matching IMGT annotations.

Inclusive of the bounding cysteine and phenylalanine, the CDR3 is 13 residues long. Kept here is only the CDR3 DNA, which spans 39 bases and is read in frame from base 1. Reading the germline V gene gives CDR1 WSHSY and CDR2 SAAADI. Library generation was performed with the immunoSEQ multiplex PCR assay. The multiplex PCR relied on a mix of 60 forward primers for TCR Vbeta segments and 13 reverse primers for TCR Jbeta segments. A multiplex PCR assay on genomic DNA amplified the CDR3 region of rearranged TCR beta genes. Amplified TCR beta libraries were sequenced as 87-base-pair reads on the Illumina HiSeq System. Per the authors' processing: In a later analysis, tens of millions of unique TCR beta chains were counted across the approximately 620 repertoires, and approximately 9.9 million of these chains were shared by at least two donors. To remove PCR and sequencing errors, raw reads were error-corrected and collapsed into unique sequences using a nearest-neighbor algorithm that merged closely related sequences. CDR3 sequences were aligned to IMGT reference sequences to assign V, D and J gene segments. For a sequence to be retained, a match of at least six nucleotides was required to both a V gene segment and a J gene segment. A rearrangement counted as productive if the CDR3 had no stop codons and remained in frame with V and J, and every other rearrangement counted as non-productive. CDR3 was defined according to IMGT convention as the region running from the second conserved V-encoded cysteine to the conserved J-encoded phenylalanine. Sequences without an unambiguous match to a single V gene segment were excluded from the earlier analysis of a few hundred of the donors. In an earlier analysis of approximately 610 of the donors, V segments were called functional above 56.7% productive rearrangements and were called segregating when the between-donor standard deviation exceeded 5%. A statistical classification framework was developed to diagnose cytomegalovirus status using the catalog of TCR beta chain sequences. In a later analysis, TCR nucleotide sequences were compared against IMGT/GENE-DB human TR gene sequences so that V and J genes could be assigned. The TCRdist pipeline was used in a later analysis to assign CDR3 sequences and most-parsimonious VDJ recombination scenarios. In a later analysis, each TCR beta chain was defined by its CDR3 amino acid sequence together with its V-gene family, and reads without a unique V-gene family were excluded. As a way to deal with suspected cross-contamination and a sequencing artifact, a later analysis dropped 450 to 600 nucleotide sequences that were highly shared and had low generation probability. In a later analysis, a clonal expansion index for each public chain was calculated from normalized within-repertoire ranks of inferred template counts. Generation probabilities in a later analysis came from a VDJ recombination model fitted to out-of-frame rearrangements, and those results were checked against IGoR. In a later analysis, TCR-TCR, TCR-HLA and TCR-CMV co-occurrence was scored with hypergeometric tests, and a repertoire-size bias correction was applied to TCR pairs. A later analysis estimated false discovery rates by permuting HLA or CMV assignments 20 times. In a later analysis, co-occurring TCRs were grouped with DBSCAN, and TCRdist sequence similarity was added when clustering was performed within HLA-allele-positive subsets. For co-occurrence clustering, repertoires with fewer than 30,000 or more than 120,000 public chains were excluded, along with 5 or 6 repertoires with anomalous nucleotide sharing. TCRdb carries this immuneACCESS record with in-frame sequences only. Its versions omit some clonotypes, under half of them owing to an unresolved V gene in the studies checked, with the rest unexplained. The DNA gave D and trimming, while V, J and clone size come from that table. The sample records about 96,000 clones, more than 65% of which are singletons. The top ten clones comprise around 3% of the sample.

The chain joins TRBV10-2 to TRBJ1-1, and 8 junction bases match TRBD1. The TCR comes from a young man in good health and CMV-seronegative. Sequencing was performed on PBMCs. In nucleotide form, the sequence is TGCGCCGGCAGTGGACAGGGCGCCACTGAAGCTTTCTTT. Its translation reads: CAGSGQGATEAFF.